One and the same sample provided the 17 T cell receptor beta chains below, sequenced in a study of shared clonotypes between healthy human individuals. Assay: immunoSEQ multiplex PCR; the TCRdb copy retains only in-frame clones and omits some. The profile covers about 750,000 clones, with 80% to 95% appearing a single time and approximately 25% taken by the ten largest. Only CD45RO-negative cells positively selected for CCR7 counted as naive CD8 cells, so terminally differentiated effector memory CD45RA+ cells were excluded. Sequencing used naive CD8+ T cells sorted from blood. Receptors were obtained from a man younger than 40 in good health.

J is TRBJ1-2 and V is TRBV14; TRBD1 might be the D (5 bases). Germline-derived CDR1 and CDR2 are SGHDN and FVKESK. This CDR3 spans 15 amino acids. Trimming took 1 base from V and 8 from J, leaving 17 bases between them. CDR3: CASSQVGSGTSGYTF. DNA for the CDR3: TGTGCCAGCAGCCAAGTGGGGTCCGGGACTAGCGGCTACACCTTC.

The CDR3 sequence is CASSLFFSPYNEQFF. For the CDR3, the DNA is TGTGCCAGCAGCTTATTCTTTTCACCCTACAATGAGCAGTTCTTC. The chain uses TRBV7-3 and TRBJ2-1; the D is unclear. The V end lost 2 bases, the J end lost 2 bases, and 10 bases lay between the germline ends. CDR3 length equals 15 residues. Germline lookup yields CDR1 SGHTA and CDR2 FQGTGA.

The chain carries TRBV30 and TRBJ1-1; D uncertain. The germline V and J ends were trimmed by 1 base and 0 bases, with 9 bases remaining between them. CDR3 length: 14 residues. Germline CDR1 is GTSNPN and CDR2 is SVGIG (reference sequence). CDR3: CAWSGVGLNTEAFF. The CDR3 DNA reads TGTGCCTGGAGTGGGGTAGGTTTGAACACTGAAGCTTTCTTT.

The chain carries TRBV20-1 and TRBJ2-1; D ambiguous. Germline CDR1 and CDR2: DFQATT and SNEGSKA (reference sequence). The CDR3 is made up of 11 amino acids. V was cut by 3 bases and J by 5 bases, with 5 bases left in between. The CDR3 sequence is CSASQDNEQFF. CDR3 sequence (DNA): TGCAGTGCTAGTCAGGACAATGAGCAGTTCTTC.

J is TRBJ1-5 and V is TRBV15; TRBD1 might be the D (5 bases). Germline V CDR1 and CDR2: LNHNV, YYDKDF (reference sequence). V was shortened by 5 bases and J by 0 bases, with 20 bases between the two germline ends. The CDR3 extends over 18 amino acids. The CDR3 reads CATSAPENMGLSNQPQHF. The DNA for the CDR3 is TGTGCCACCAGCGCGCCCGAAAATATGGGGCTTAGCAATCAGCCCCAGCATTTT.

Concerning this clone: Other DNA sequences in the sample encode the same CDR3. V usage is TRBV7-9 and J usage is TRBJ1-1; D gene uncertain. V dropped 3 bases and J dropped 1 base, with 3 bases sitting between them. The CDR3 sequence is 12 residues long. Germline CDR1 is SEHNR and CDR2 is FQNEAQ (reference sequence). The CDR3 here is CASSFGNTEAFF. The CDR3, as DNA: TGTGCCAGCAGCTTCGGGAACACTGAAGCTTTCTTT.

The table lists this clone with a count of one. The chain uses TRBV9 and TRBJ2-3, with D maybe TRBD2 (5 bases). There are 11 residues in the CDR3. The germline CDR1 and CDR2 sequences are SGDLS and YYNGEE. V lost 6 bases, J lost 6 bases, and 8 bases lay in between. The DNA of the CDR3 is TGTGCCAGCATGAGAGGGGATACGCAGTATTTT. This gives the protein CASMRGDTQYF.

The chain recombines TRBV7-8 with TRBJ1-1; 8 nucleotides match TRBD1. The germline gives CDR1 SGHVS, CDR2 FQNEAQ. CDR3 length: 16 residues. The ends lost 4 bases at V and 0 bases at J; junction bases unmatched: 7. CDR3 sequence: CASSSNRDRMNTEAFF. CDR3 coding DNA: TGTGCCAGCAGCTCAAACCGGGACAGGATGAACACTGAAGCTTTCTTT. Full variable domain (rest looked up from reference TRBV7-8 and TRBJ1-1): GAGVSQSPRYKVAKRGQDVALRCDPISGHVSLFWYQQALGQGPEFLTYFQNEAQLDKSGLPSDRFFAERPEGSVSTLKIQRTQQEDSAVYLCASSSNRDRMNTEAFFGQGTRLTVV.

DNA of the CDR3: TGTGCCAGCAGCGTAGGCTCGGGGCTGTCAGAGACCCAGTACTTC. Its translation is CASSVGSGLSETQYF. The genes are TRBV9 and TRBJ2-5, with D possibly called TRBD1 or TRBD2 (5 bases each). This CDR3 is built from 15 residues. Germline assignment: CDR1 SGDLS and CDR2 YYNGEE. V was trimmed by 0 bases and J by 4 bases, leaving 13 bases between them. The variable domain in full, with the rest retrieved from reference TRBV9 and TRBJ2-5, is DSGVTQTPKHLITATGQRVTLRCSPRSGDLSVYWYQQSLDQGLQFLIQYYNGEERAKGNILERFSAQQFPDLHSELNLSSLELGDSALYFCASSVGSGLSETQYFGPGTRLLVL.

V usage is TRBV28 and J usage is TRBJ1-1, with unresolved D. CDR3 length: 12 residues. Trimming removed 3 bases from V and 10 bases from J, with 12 bases in between. The germline gives CDR1 MDHEN, CDR2 SYDVKM. The CDR3 coding sequence is TGTGCCAGCAGTTTGACCCCAGTGGGAGCTTTCTTT. Protein: CASSLTPVGAFF.

This rearrangement joins TRBV7-9 to TRBJ2-3; TRBD1 agrees at 9 bases. The CDR3 consists of 16 residues. Germline CDR1 SEHNR, CDR2 FQNEAQ (reference sequence). The junction had 7 bases not matched to a gene; V was cut back by 2 bases and J by 4 bases. The CDR3: CASSLILGTGSDTQYF. DNA of the CDR3: TGTGCCAGCAGCTTAATTTTAGGGACAGGGTCAGATACGCAGTATTTT.

This rearrangement joins TRBV7-9 to TRBJ2-7, with 13 bases matching TRBD2. Losses at the gene ends were 1 base for V and 3 bases for J; bases not matched to a gene: 6. Germline assignment: CDR1 SEHNR and CDR2 FQNEAQ (reference sequence). The CDR3 is 17 residues long. The CDR3 coding sequence is TGTGCCAGCAGCTTAGGAACTAGCGGGAGGGCCGACTACGAGCAGTACTTC. Amino acid sequence: CASSLGTSGRADYEQYF. The whole variable domain, remainder taken from reference TRBV7-9 and TRBJ2-7, is DTGVSQNPRHKITKRGQNVTFRCDPISEHNRLYWYRQTLGQGPEFLTYFQNEAQLEKSRLLSDRFSAERPKGSFSTLEIQRTEQGDSAMYLCASSLGTSGRADYEQYFGPGTRLTVT.

The V and J genes are TRBV9 and TRBJ2-1; D remains unclear. The CDR3 runs 16 residues. Germline CDR1 and CDR2: SGDLS and YYNGEE. V was pared by 2 bases and J by 7 bases, with 19 bases between. The CDR3 sequence: CASSVTRARIPNEQFF. Written as DNA, the CDR3 is TGTGCCAGCAGCGTGACCCGGGCCCGAATCCCTAATGAGCAGTTCTTC.

The chain couples TRBV4-3 to TRBJ1-3; tentatively, D is TRBD1 (5 bases). CDR3 length equals 16 residues. The germline V and J ends were trimmed by 0 bases and 1 base, with 10 bases remaining between them. Germline CDR1 is LGHNA and CDR2 is YSLEER. DNA of the CDR3: TGCGCCAGCAGCCAAGACTCCAGGGCGTCTGGAAACACCATATATTTT. This translates into CASSQDSRASGNTIYF.

This chain joins TRBV27 and TRBJ2-3, with a possible D match to TRBD2 (6 bases). The CDR3 has 18 amino acids. V was shortened by 0 bases and J by 2 bases, with 18 bases between the two germline ends. CDR1 and CDR2 from the germline V gene are MNHEY and SMNVEV (reference sequence). Written as DNA, the CDR3 is TGTGCCAGCAGTTTATCCCCCGGGGGACGGGCGCACACAGATACGCAGTATTTT. This encodes CASSLSPGGRAHTDTQYF.

The chain joins TRBV27 to TRBJ2-5; D gene ambiguous. The germline V gene encodes CDR1 MNHEY and CDR2 SMNVEV (reference sequence). CDR3 length: 12 amino acids. V was pared by 8 bases and J by 5 bases, with 12 bases between. The CDR3 spells CASSTYGETQYF. CDR3 in DNA: TGTGCCAGCTCAACGTACGGGGAGACCCAGTACTTC.

This chain uses TRBV5-8 with TRBJ2-3; TRBD1 matches at 7 bases. J lost 3 bases, V lost 3 bases, and 10 bases had no gene match. The CDR3 length is 16 residues. CDR1 is SGHTS, CDR2 YDEGEE, per germline. Here the CDR3 reads CASSSGLTGSTDTQYF. CDR3 bases: TGTGCCAGCAGCTCAGGCTTGACAGGGTCTACAGATACGCAGTATTTT.